Each of the 4 T cell receptor beta chains below was sequenced from the same sample in a study of blood T cells in healthy people across ages. Primed by a sample-barcoded 5' primer and a J-beta primer mix, a second PCR proceeded for roughly 7 to 11 cycles. TCRdb reanalysed the 5' RACE reads using MiXCR and keeps one entry per CDR3 protein. The sample holds approximately 1.5 million distinct CDR3 sequences; approximately 39% are singletons and the top ten take 4%. Sequencing used blood. These receptors were taken from a woman aged 18-35 years in good health.

In this sample, this clonotype turned up a few times. The V call is TRBV9, the J call TRBJ2-1; TRBD2 agrees at 8 bases. The J segment lost 3 bases and the V segment lost 2 bases, leaving 1 base of the junction unmatched. This CDR3 region has 14 residues. Germline CDR1 reads SGDLS; CDR2 reads YYNGEE. CDR3 nucleotide sequence: TGTGCCAGCAGCGTTAGCGGGAACTACAATGAGCAGTTCTTC. As protein: CASSVSGNYNEQFF.

The chain combines TRBV5-1 with TRBJ2-1, with TRBD2 identical over 8 bases. The CDR3 loop spans 17 amino acids. Per the germline V gene, CDR1 is SGHRS and CDR2 is YFSETQ. After removal of 1 base from V and 0 bases from J, the junction contained 6 bases not matched to a gene. This CDR3 is CASSLSPGGASYNEQFF. For the CDR3, the DNA is TGCGCCAGCAGCTTGTCCCCCGGGGGGGCCTCCTACAATGAGCAGTTCTTC.

The CDR3 reads CSASGRDRVMGYTF. In DNA, the CDR3 is TGCAGTGCTAGTGGCCGGGACAGGGTGATGGGCTACACCTTC. This chain links TRBV20-1 with TRBJ1-2; 9 bases align to TRBD1. Germline V gene sequence: CDR1 DFQATT, CDR2 SNEGSKA (reference sequence). V trimming: 3 bases; J trimming: 8 bases; junction bases outside the gene matches: 10. The CDR3 loop spans 14 amino acids.

This clonotype has only a few counts. V usage is TRBV29-1 and J usage is TRBJ2-5, with 9 bases identical to TRBD2. The germline gives CDR1 SQVTM, CDR2 ANQGSEA. This CDR3 contains 13 residues. V gave up 7 bases and J gave up 4 bases; unmatched junction bases: 7. CDR3 in amino acids: CSATAGGRETQYF. CDR3 DNA: TGCAGCGCAACAGCGGGGGGACGAGAGACCCAGTACTTC.